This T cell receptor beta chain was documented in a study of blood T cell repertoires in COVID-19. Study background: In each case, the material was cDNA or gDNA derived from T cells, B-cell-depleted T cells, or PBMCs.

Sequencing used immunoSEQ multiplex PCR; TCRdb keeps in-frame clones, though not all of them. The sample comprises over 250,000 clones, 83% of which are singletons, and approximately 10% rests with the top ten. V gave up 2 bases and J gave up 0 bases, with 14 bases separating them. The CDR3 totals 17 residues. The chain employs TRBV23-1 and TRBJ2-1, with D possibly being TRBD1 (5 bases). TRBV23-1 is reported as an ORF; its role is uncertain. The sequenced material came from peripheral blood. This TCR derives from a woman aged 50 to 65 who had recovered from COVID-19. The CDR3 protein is CASSQLAGPPSYNEQFF. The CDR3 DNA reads TGCGCCAGCAGTCAACTGGCAGGGCCTCCCTCCTACAATGAGCAGTTCTTC.